This T cell receptor (beta chain) was identified in a study of T cell repertoires in cytomegalovirus infection. Background on the study: Based on public TCR beta signatures, there were indications of CMV infection and of a matching HLA type.

TCRdb re-called the reads through MiXCR, storing one row per CDR3 protein. The data contain some 110,000 distinct CDR3 sequences, around 32% of them singletons. In its sample, this clonotype was seen a few times. The antigen remains unidentified. CDR1 is SGHVS, CDR2 FNYEAQ, per germline. The CDR3 has 13 amino acids. V was pared by 6 bases and J by 1 base, with 9 bases between. The TCR originated in a human donor in good health (CMV status not recorded). Some clones in this sample may be carry-over from other donors' samples. Sequenced here: CD8+ T cells from cultured PBMCs, sampled from culture after CMV antigen stimulation. The rearrangement uses TRBV7-6 and TRBJ2-5; D gene uncertain. The CDR3 spells CASSGHSQETQYF. The CDR3 coding sequence is TGTGCCAGCAGTGGGCACAGCCAAGAGACCCAGTACTTC.